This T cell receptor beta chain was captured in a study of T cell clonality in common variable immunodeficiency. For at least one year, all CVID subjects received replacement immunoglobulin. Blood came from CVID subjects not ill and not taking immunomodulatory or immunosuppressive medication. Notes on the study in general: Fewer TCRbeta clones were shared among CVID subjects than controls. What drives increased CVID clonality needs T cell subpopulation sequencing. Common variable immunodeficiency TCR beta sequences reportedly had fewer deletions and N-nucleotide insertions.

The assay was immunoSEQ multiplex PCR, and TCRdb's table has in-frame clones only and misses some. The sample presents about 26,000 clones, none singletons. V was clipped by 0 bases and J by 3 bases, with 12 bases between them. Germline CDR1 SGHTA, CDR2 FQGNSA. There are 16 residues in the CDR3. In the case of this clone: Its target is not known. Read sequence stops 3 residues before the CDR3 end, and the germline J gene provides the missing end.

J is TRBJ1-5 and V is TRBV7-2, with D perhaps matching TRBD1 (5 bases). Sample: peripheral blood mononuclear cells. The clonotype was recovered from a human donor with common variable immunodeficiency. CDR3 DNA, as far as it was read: TGTGCCAGCAGCTTAGCTGCCTCGACAGTCAATCAGCCC. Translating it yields CASSLAASTVNQP. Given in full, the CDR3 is CASSLAASTVNQPQHF.